These 7 T cell receptor beta chains share one sample of origin, sequenced in a study of graft-versus-host responses after intestinal transplantation. Profiled with immunoSEQ multiplex PCR; TCRdb holds only in-frame clones, not every one. The repertoire holds tens of thousands of clones, around 90% seen once, with approximately 1.3% in the top ten. These TCRs' antigens remain unknown. The specimen was unstimulated CD8+ T cells sorted from spleen or lymph node cells, collected before intestinal transplant. The receptors come from a human donor who received an intestinal transplant.

The chain has TRBV6-5 and TRBJ1-1; D is ambiguous. From germline, CDR1 is MNHEY and CDR2 SVGAGI. V dropped 6 bases and J dropped 1 base, with 12 bases sitting between them. This CDR3 has 14 residues. The CDR3 sequence: CASSRSTPNTEAFF. The DNA of the CDR3 is TGTGCCAGCAGCAGGTCGACCCCGAACACTGAAGCTTTCTTT.

The V gene is TRBV7-9, the J gene TRBJ2-7; the D is unclear. V was clipped by 5 bases and J by 2 bases, with 10 bases between them. CDR3 length equals 13 residues. CDR1 and CDR2 (germline): SEHNR, FQNEAQ (reference sequence). DNA of the CDR3: TGTGCCAGCAGCCCCCCGCAGACCTACGAGCAGTACTTC. Translating it yields CASSPPQTYEQYF.

The gene calls are TRBV5-6 and TRBJ2-7, with a possible D match to TRBD1 (6 bases). Trimming pared 0 bases from V and 3 bases from J, leaving 13 bases between. Germline values: CDR1 SGHDT, CDR2 YYEEEE. The CDR3 loop spans 15 amino acids. This CDR3 reads CASSLVSQGFYEQYF. The CDR3 coding sequence is TGTGCCAGCAGCTTGGTATCCCAGGGGTTCTACGAGCAGTACTTC.

This clone was recorded once. The chain combines TRBV27 with TRBJ2-5; 8 nucleotides line up with TRBD1. Germline CDR1 reads MNHEY; CDR2 reads SMNVEV (reference sequence). V shed 6 bases, J shed 2 bases, and the junction held 2 bases outside the gene matches. CDR3 length: 13 amino acids. The CDR3 protein is CASRNRGQETQYF. The CDR3 nucleotides read TGTGCCAGCAGGAACAGGGGGCAAGAGACCCAGTACTTC.

The CDR3 coding sequence is TGCGCCAGCAGCCAAGCGGGTCACAATGAGCAGTTCTTC. This gives the protein CASSQAGHNEQFF. The gene calls are TRBV4-1 and TRBJ2-1; D is ambiguous. Germline CDR1 reads MGHRA; CDR2 reads YSYEKL. The CDR3 spans 13 residues. Trimming pared 1 base from V and 5 bases from J, leaving 6 bases between.

The J gene is TRBJ2-7, the V gene TRBV4-1; 13 bases line up with TRBD2. The CDR3 is 16 residues long. Losses at the gene ends were 3 bases for V and 3 bases for J; bases not matched to a gene: 5. Germline lookup yields CDR1 MGHRA and CDR2 YSYEKL. This chain's CDR3 is CASSQATSGGDYEQYF. In DNA form, the CDR3 reads TGCGCCAGCAGCCAGGCAACTAGCGGGGGGGACTACGAGCAGTACTTC.

This sequence joins TRBV4-1 and TRBJ2-7, with 7 positions matching TRBD1. Germline V lookup: CDR1 MGHRA, CDR2 YSYEKL. The CDR3 contains 15 residues. The trim removed 0 bases at V and 4 bases at J, leaving 6 bases unmatched. The CDR3 DNA is TGCGCCAGCAGCCAAGATAAGACAGGGTGGTACGAGCAGTACTTC. This codes for CASSQDKTGWYEQYF.